The clone carrying this T cell receptor (beta chain) was detected many times. Its cognate antigen is unknown. The CDR3 has 11 amino acids. The V end lost 2 bases, the J end lost 9 bases, and 7 bases lay between the germline ends. In germline, CDR1 is MNHEY, CDR2 SVGAGI. These data originate in a study of regulatory T cells in long-lasting Graves disease. Library construction for TCR beta used iRepertoire HTBI primers and Arm-PCR of CDR3 regions. TCRdb used MiXCR to reprocess the multiplex PCR reads, holding one entry per CDR3 protein. This table holds about 220,000 distinct CDR3 sequences, around 18% found once. Findings of the study overall: Repertoires from persistent disease leaned toward TRBV28, TRBJ1-2 and TRBJ2-5.

Time point: newly diagnosed GD, antithyroid drugs for less than 3 months. PBMC-derived RNA was used for the TCR library. Sample: peripheral blood mononuclear cells (PBMCs), taken at new diagnosis, from a patient treated with antithyroid drugs. The chain employs TRBV6-5 and TRBJ2-5; weak D call: TRBD2 (5 bases). The source is a female donor with Graves disease. The CDR3 nucleotides are TGTGCCAGCAGTTACGACGGGGCCCAGTACTTC. Amino acid sequence: CASSYDGAQYF.